This T cell receptor beta chain was recovered during a study of blood T cells in healthy people across ages. With a J-beta primer mix and a sample-barcoded 5' primer, a second PCR ran roughly 6 to 11 cycles. Each cDNA molecule, via a template-switch adaptor with 12 random nucleotides, was tagged. TCRdb recomputed calls from the 5' RACE reads with MiXCR, one row per CDR3 protein. Among fewer than 900,000 distinct CDR3 sequences listed, around 48% were seen once. Trimming removed 5 bases at V and 7 bases at J, with 18 bases between. Germline V CDR1 and CDR2: SGHTA, FQGTGA. CDR3 length: 15 residues. This clonotype was recorded at least ten times. Its cognate antigen is unknown. Each sample used at least 7 million PBMCs. Broader study findings: Donors of long life had a larger count of naive CD4+ cells and greater diversity than aged donors. Per-million-T-cell TCR beta diversity fell roughly linearly with age.

This TCR was recovered from a woman aged 55-75 years in good health. This rearrangement joins TRBV7-3 to TRBJ2-1; D perhaps matches TRBD1 (6 bases). Sequencing was done on a sample of blood. The CDR3 region has the DNA TGTGCCAGCAGCACGTCCGGGAAAGGGGGTAATGAGCAGTTCTTC. Translated, it gives CASSTSGKGGNEQFF. The full variable domain, with the rest looked up from reference TRBV7-3 and TRBJ2-1, is GAGVSQTPSNKVTEKGKYVELRCDPISGHTALYWYRQSLGQGPEFLIYFQGTGAADDSGLPNDRFFAVRPEGSVSTLKIQRTERGDSAVYLCASSTSGKGGNEQFFGPGTRLTVL.